The following is a T cell receptor beta chain sequence with its context. Its specificity is unknown. Germline values: CDR1 MNHEY, CDR2 SVGEGT. The CDR3 consists of 13 residues. With 0 bases removed from V and 3 bases from J, the gap between germline ends came to 5 bases. From the 5' RACE reads, TCRdb called clonotypes with MiXCR, one entry per CDR3 protein. The data hold more than 200,000 distinct CDR3 sequences, with about a sixth observed a single time. These data come from a study of T-cell memory formation after mild COVID-19. About the research overall: TCR clusters largely stayed donor specific. Broader study findings: Clones that contracted from day 15 to 85 were balanced CD4/CD8, while later expanders leaned CD4+.

This chain joins TRBV6-2 or TRBV6-3 and TRBJ2-5; D gene ambiguous. The TCR comes from a man younger than 35 who had mild COVID-19 (a few samples of this study predate the infection). Cell type and time point are not known. Material: PBMCs or a T cell subset sorted from them (not recorded which). CDR3 sequence (DNA): TGTGCCAGCAGTTACTCCGCGAAAGAGACCCAGTACTTC. Translation gives CASSYSAKETQYF.